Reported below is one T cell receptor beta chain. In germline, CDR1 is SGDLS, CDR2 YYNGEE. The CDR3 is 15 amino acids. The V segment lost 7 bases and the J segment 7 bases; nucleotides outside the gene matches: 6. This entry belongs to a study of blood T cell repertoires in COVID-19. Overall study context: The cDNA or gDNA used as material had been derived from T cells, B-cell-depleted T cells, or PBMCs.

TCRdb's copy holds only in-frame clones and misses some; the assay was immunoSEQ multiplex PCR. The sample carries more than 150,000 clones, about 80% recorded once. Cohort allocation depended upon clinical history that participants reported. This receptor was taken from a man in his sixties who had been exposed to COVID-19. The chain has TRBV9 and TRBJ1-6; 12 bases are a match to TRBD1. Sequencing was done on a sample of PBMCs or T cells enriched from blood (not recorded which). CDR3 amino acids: CASSGTGGTNSPLHF. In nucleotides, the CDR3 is TGTGCCAGCTCCGGGACAGGGGGCACGAATTCACCCCTCCACTTT. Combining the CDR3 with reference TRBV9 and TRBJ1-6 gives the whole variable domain DSGVTQTPKHLITATGQRVTLRCSPRSGDLSVYWYQQSLDQGLQFLIQYYNGEERAKGNILERFSAQQFPDLHSELNLSSLELGDSALYFCASSGTGGTNSPLHFGNGTRLTVT.